This T cell receptor (beta chain) was observed in a study of blood T cell repertoires in COVID-19. Overall study context: Samples taken during acute and convalescent COVID-19 were collected in the United States, Italy and Spain. Nucleic acid was either cDNA or gDNA, and it came from T cells, B-cell-depleted T cells, or PBMCs.

The Seattle patients, enrolled during active infection, were followed longitudinally. As originally analysed: Amplification with reference gene primers provided the estimates of nucleated cell counts. The assay was immunoSEQ multiplex PCR, and TCRdb's table has in-frame clones only and misses some. V and J calls and clone size are those listed in that table; D and trimming were worked out from the DNA. Of 390,000 or so clones detected, roughly 86% appear once; the ten largest clones hold roughly 10%. With 2 bases removed from V and 4 bases from J, the gap between germline ends came to 9 bases. Germline CDR1 reads SNHLY; CDR2 reads FYNNEI. The CDR3 loop spans 14 amino acids. In this sample, this clone turned up once.

Sequences were obtained from peripheral blood. The receptor was isolated from a woman in her 30s with COVID-19, enrolled during active disease. The gene calls are TRBV2 and TRBJ1-3, with D tentatively TRBD1 (6 bases). The CDR3 sequence: CASSELGAGNTIYF. CDR3 DNA sequence: TGTGCCAGCAGTGAACTGGGGGCGGGAAACACCATATATTTT.